These T cell receptor beta chains were read from a single sample in a study of CD8 T cells in Susac syndrome. TCRdb re-derived calls from the immunoSEQ multiplex PCR reads in MiXCR, one entry per CDR3 protein. The sample records tens of thousands of distinct CDR3 sequences, over 85% being singletons. The material sequenced was CD8+ T cells from PBMCs. These TCRs come from a human donor in good health. Both conserved end residues are part of each CDR3. The D gene is left open where the match is weak. Clone size is stated in some rows and not others, as once, few, many or a class when expanded.

NA,TRBV19,TRBJ1-6,NA,CASSPFSNSPLHF,TGTGCCAGTAGCCCGTTTTCGAATTCACCCCTCCACTTT
NA,TRBV2,TRBJ1-5,NA,CASSPQGDQPQHF,TGTGCCAGCAGTCCACAGGGAGATCAGCCCCAGCATTTT
NA,TRBV6-5,TRBJ2-7,NA,CASSYGQTSSYEQYF,TGTGCCAGCAGTTACGGGCAGACGAGCTCCTACGAGCAGTACTTC
NA,TRBV7-2,TRBJ2-3,NA,CASSLGGDWGTDTQYF,TGTGCCAGCAGCTTAGGAGGGGACTGGGGCACAGATACGCAGTATTTT
NA,TRBV2,TRBJ2-7,NA,CASGAYEQYF,TGTGCCAGCGGAGCCTACGAGCAGTACTTC
TRBD1,TRBV4-1,TRBJ1-5,NA,CASSQAGDRPGNQPQHF,TGCGCCAGCAGCCAAGCCGGGGACAGACCGGGTAATCAGCCCCAGCATTTT
NA,TRBV28,TRBJ2-7,NA,CASSLPGEGDEQYF,TGTGCCAGCAGTTTGCCAGGGGAGGGGGACGAGCAGTACTTC
TRBD2,TRBV4-1,TRBJ2-3,NA,CASSQRGDTQYF,TGCGCCAGCAGCCAGCGGGGGGATACGCAGTATTTT
TRBD1,TRBV27,TRBJ1-1,NA,CASSLSRGARNTEAFF,TGTGCCAGCAGTTTATCCAGGGGGGCGAGGAACACTGAAGCTTTCTTT
NA,TRBV12-3/TRBV12-4,TRBJ2-1,NA,CASSIGRYNEQFF,TGTGCCAGCAGTATTGGACGGTACAATGAGCAGTTCTTC
TRBD1,TRBV7-8,TRBJ1-1,NA,CASSLAGTGGTEAFF,TGTGCCAGCAGCTTAGCCGGGACAGGGGGGACTGAAGCTTTCTTT
NA,TRBV9,TRBJ2-1,NA,CASSPPVVNEQFF,TGTGCCAGCAGCCCCCCGGTAGTTAATGAGCAGTTCTTC
NA,TRBV15,TRBJ2-1,NA,CATSRSVQYNEQFF,TGTGCCACCAGCAGGTCAGTCCAATACAATGAGCAGTTCTTC
NA,TRBV6-6,TRBJ2-3,NA,CASSYLGTDTQYF,TGTGCCAGCAGTTACCTTGGAACAGATACGCAGTATTTT
NA,TRBV7-9,TRBJ1-2,NA,CASSPTDIQGYTF,TGTGCCAGCAGCCCGACAGATATTCAGGGCTACACCTTC
NA,TRBV11-2,TRBJ1-4,once,CASSAEGRKLFF,TGTGCCAGCAGCGCCGAAGGACGGAAACTGTTTTTT
TRBD1,TRBV7-9,TRBJ1-1,NA,CASSPTGGVNTEAFF,TGTGCCAGCAGCCCGACAGGGGGAGTGAACACTGAAGCTTTCTTT